A selection of T cell receptor beta chains follows, all from one sample in a study of post-analysis software for immune sequencing data. TCRdb reprocessed the PCR reads via MiXCR and lists one record per CDR3 protein. The sample holds 820,000 or so distinct CDR3 sequences, about 57% seen once. The sequencing input was blood. Receptor source: a girl aged 10 to 17 with multiple sclerosis. The CDR3 runs from the conserved cysteine through the conserved F or W. Each record gives: J gene, clone size, CDR3 length, D gene, V gene, CDR3 DNA, CDR3 protein. D genes are given only for firm matches. For some rows the clone size is stated as once, few or many, or as a class when expanded; others skip it.

j_call: TRBJ2-7; clone_size: NA; cdr3_length: 16; d_call: TRBD2; v_call: TRBV6-2/TRBV6-3; cdr3_nt: TGTGCCAGCAGTTACTTAGCGGGCGCCCTCTCCTACGAGCAGTACTTC; cdr3_aa: CASSYLAGALSYEQYF
j_call: TRBJ2-1; clone_size: NA; cdr3_length: 12; d_call: NA; v_call: TRBV5-1; cdr3_nt: TGCGCCAGCAGCTTGGAGTGGAATGGGCAGTTCTTC; cdr3_aa: CASSLEWNGQFF
j_call: TRBJ1-1; clone_size: NA; cdr3_length: 12; d_call: NA; v_call: TRBV18; cdr3_nt: TGTGCCAGCTCACTTGAAAGGGCTGAAGCTTTCTTT; cdr3_aa: CASSLERAEAFF
j_call: TRBJ2-7; clone_size: NA; cdr3_length: 15; d_call: TRBD2; v_call: TRBV20-1; cdr3_nt: TGCAGTGCCCTCGGGACTAGCGGGAGCGACAATGAGCAGTACTTC; cdr3_aa: CSALGTSGSDNEQYF
j_call: TRBJ1-2; clone_size: NA; cdr3_length: 16; d_call: NA; v_call: TRBV7-6; cdr3_nt: TGTGCCAGCAGCCCCCAGGGTCCGGGGACCCACTATGGCTACACCTTC; cdr3_aa: CASSPQGPGTHYGYTF
j_call: TRBJ2-7; clone_size: NA; cdr3_length: 16; d_call: NA; v_call: TRBV11-2; cdr3_nt: TGTGCCAGCAGCTCCCTGAGGGCCAGGGCTGGCTACGAGCAGTACTTC; cdr3_aa: CASSSLRARAGYEQYF
j_call: TRBJ1-1; clone_size: few; cdr3_length: 12; d_call: NA; v_call: TRBV20-1; cdr3_nt: TGCAGTGCTAGGCCCGGGAACACTGAAGCTTTCTTT; cdr3_aa: CSARPGNTEAFF
j_call: TRBJ1-2; clone_size: NA; cdr3_length: 14; d_call: TRBD1; v_call: TRBV4-1; cdr3_nt: TGCGCCAGCAGCCAAGCTGACAGGGCCTATGGCTACACCTTC; cdr3_aa: CASSQADRAYGYTF
j_call: TRBJ1-2; clone_size: few; cdr3_length: 16; d_call: NA; v_call: TRBV20-1; cdr3_nt: TGCAGTGCTAGAGTATTTGACAGCTTGCGTAGCGATGGCTACACCTTC; cdr3_aa: CSARVFDSLRSDGYTF
j_call: TRBJ1-2; clone_size: NA; cdr3_length: 15; d_call: NA; v_call: TRBV12-3/TRBV12-4; cdr3_nt: TGTGCCAGCAGTTTCCGGGACAACACTAACTATGGCTACACCTTC; cdr3_aa: CASSFRDNTNYGYTF
j_call: TRBJ2-3; clone_size: NA; cdr3_length: 14; d_call: NA; v_call: TRBV9; cdr3_nt: TGTGCCAGCAGCACTCGCCATGGCACAGATACGCAGTATTTT; cdr3_aa: CASSTRHGTDTQYF
j_call: TRBJ2-7; clone_size: NA; cdr3_length: 15; d_call: NA; v_call: TRBV15; cdr3_nt: TGTGCCACCAGCAGAGATCTCGGGAGAAACAACGAGCAGTACTTC; cdr3_aa: CATSRDLGRNNEQYF
j_call: TRBJ2-3; clone_size: NA; cdr3_length: 15; d_call: NA; v_call: TRBV7-2; cdr3_nt: TGTGCCAGCAGCTTCCAGGAGTCAGGCACAGATACGCAGTATTTT; cdr3_aa: CASSFQESGTDTQYF
j_call: TRBJ2-1; clone_size: few; cdr3_length: 16; d_call: TRBD2; v_call: TRBV20-1; cdr3_nt: TGCAGTGCTAGAGATCTGAGCGGGGGGTCCTACAATGAGCAGTTCTTC; cdr3_aa: CSARDLSGGSYNEQFF
j_call: TRBJ2-5; clone_size: NA; cdr3_length: 14; d_call: TRBD1; v_call: TRBV2; cdr3_nt: TGTGCCAGCAGTCCCTGGACAGGGGGGGGGACCCAGTACTTC; cdr3_aa: CASSPWTGGGTQYF
j_call: TRBJ2-3; clone_size: few; cdr3_length: 15; d_call: NA; v_call: TRBV5-1; cdr3_nt: TGCGCCAGCAGCTTGGTTAAAACAGGCACAGATACGCAGTATTTT; cdr3_aa: CASSLVKTGTDTQYF
j_call: TRBJ1-2; clone_size: NA; cdr3_length: 13; d_call: TRBD1; v_call: TRBV20-1; cdr3_nt: TGCAGTGCTAGCCCTCGGGACAGGTGGGGCTACACCTTC; cdr3_aa: CSASPRDRWGYTF
j_call: TRBJ2-7; clone_size: NA; cdr3_length: 13; d_call: NA; v_call: TRBV7-9; cdr3_nt: TGTGCCAGCAGCCCCAGGATGACCAGCGAGCAGTACTTC; cdr3_aa: CASSPRMTSEQYF
j_call: TRBJ2-6; clone_size: NA; cdr3_length: 15; d_call: NA; v_call: TRBV6-4; cdr3_nt: TGTGCCAGCGGCCCTGGCAGCTCTGGGGCCAACGTCCTGACTTTC; cdr3_aa: CASGPGSSGANVLTF
j_call: TRBJ2-7; clone_size: NA; cdr3_length: 17; d_call: TRBD2; v_call: TRBV9; cdr3_nt: TGTGCCAGCAGTCCTCTAGCGGGAGGACCAAGCTCCTACGAGCAGTACTTC; cdr3_aa: CASSPLAGGPSSYEQYF
j_call: TRBJ2-7; clone_size: once; cdr3_length: 14; d_call: NA; v_call: TRBV20-1; cdr3_nt: TGCAGTGCAAACAAAGGGCCCCGCTCCTACGAGCAGTACTTC; cdr3_aa: CSANKGPRSYEQYF
j_call: TRBJ2-3; clone_size: NA; cdr3_length: 15; d_call: TRBD2; v_call: TRBV10-3; cdr3_nt: TGTGCCATCAGGTCGCGGGGGGCGAACACAGATACGCAGTATTTT; cdr3_aa: CAIRSRGANTDTQYF
j_call: TRBJ1-2; clone_size: NA; cdr3_length: 14; d_call: TRBD1; v_call: TRBV28; cdr3_nt: TGTGCCAGCAGCCCCAGGACAGGGGCGAGTGGCTACACCTTC; cdr3_aa: CASSPRTGASGYTF
j_call: TRBJ2-7; clone_size: NA; cdr3_length: 13; d_call: TRBD1; v_call: TRBV12-3/TRBV12-4; cdr3_nt: TGTGCCAGCAGTCCCAGACAGGGGGCCGAGCAGTACTTC; cdr3_aa: CASSPRQGAEQYF
j_call: TRBJ2-1; clone_size: NA; cdr3_length: 15; d_call: TRBD1; v_call: TRBV12-3/TRBV12-4; cdr3_nt: TGTGCCAGCACTCAGGACAGGGGGGTACGCAATGAGCAGTTCTTC; cdr3_aa: CASTQDRGVRNEQFF
j_call: TRBJ1-2; clone_size: NA; cdr3_length: 11; d_call: NA; v_call: TRBV5-1; cdr3_nt: TGCGCCAGCAGGTCCGACAGCCTCTACACCTTC; cdr3_aa: CASRSDSLYTF
j_call: TRBJ1-4; clone_size: NA; cdr3_length: 16; d_call: TRBD1; v_call: TRBV7-6; cdr3_nt: TGTGCCAGCAGCGCAATATTGACAGGGCGGAATGAAAAACTGTTTTTT; cdr3_aa: CASSAILTGRNEKLFF
j_call: TRBJ1-1; clone_size: NA; cdr3_length: 14; d_call: TRBD1; v_call: TRBV20-1; cdr3_nt: TGCAGTGCTTCCTGGACAGGGGGTGAGACTGAAGCTTTCTTT; cdr3_aa: CSASWTGGETEAFF
j_call: TRBJ2-1; clone_size: few; cdr3_length: 15; d_call: TRBD2; v_call: TRBV5-1; cdr3_nt: TGCGCCAGCAGCTTAGGCGGGAGTAAGTACAATGAGCAGTTCTTC; cdr3_aa: CASSLGGSKYNEQFF
j_call: TRBJ2-4; clone_size: NA; cdr3_length: 14; d_call: NA; v_call: TRBV10-3; cdr3_nt: TGTGCCATCGGTCCAGGGGCGGGGGAAAACATTCAGTACTTC; cdr3_aa: CAIGPGAGENIQYF
j_call: TRBJ1-2; clone_size: NA; cdr3_length: 14; d_call: NA; v_call: TRBV7-7; cdr3_nt: TGTGCCAGCACCCGGGCTGAGGGACACTATGGCTACACCTTC; cdr3_aa: CASTRAEGHYGYTF
j_call: TRBJ2-7; clone_size: few; cdr3_length: 16; d_call: NA; v_call: TRBV6-1; cdr3_nt: TGTGCCAGCACCCCAGACGCCGGGACGCCCTCCTACGAGCAGTACTTC; cdr3_aa: CASTPDAGTPSYEQYF
j_call: TRBJ1-2; clone_size: NA; cdr3_length: 14; d_call: TRBD1; v_call: TRBV14; cdr3_nt: TGTGCCAGCAGGGGACGGACAGGGTCCTATGGCTACACCTTC; cdr3_aa: CASRGRTGSYGYTF
j_call: TRBJ1-1; clone_size: NA; cdr3_length: 14; d_call: NA; v_call: TRBV7-2; cdr3_nt: TGTGCCTCTGCGGGGGGGGCGAAGAACACTGAAGCTTTCTTT; cdr3_aa: CASAGGAKNTEAFF
j_call: TRBJ1-2; clone_size: few; cdr3_length: 13; d_call: NA; v_call: TRBV10-3; cdr3_nt: TGTGCCATCAGCCCAGCTCCTAGGACATGGATCACCTTC; cdr3_aa: CAISPAPRTWITF
j_call: TRBJ1-1; clone_size: NA; cdr3_length: 13; d_call: NA; v_call: TRBV20-1; cdr3_nt: TGCAGTGCCATCTCACAGGCGAACACTGAAGCTTTCTTT; cdr3_aa: CSAISQANTEAFF
j_call: TRBJ2-4; clone_size: NA; cdr3_length: 14; d_call: NA; v_call: TRBV6-6; cdr3_nt: TGTGCCAGCAGTTACCCCCAGGACCGAAACATTCAGTACTTC; cdr3_aa: CASSYPQDRNIQYF
j_call: TRBJ1-2; clone_size: NA; cdr3_length: 14; d_call: NA; v_call: TRBV29-1; cdr3_nt: TGCAGCGCCGACGAACCAGGACGTTCGTATGGCTACACCTTC; cdr3_aa: CSADEPGRSYGYTF
j_call: TRBJ1-2; clone_size: few; cdr3_length: 13; d_call: NA; v_call: TRBV12-3/TRBV12-4; cdr3_nt: TGTGCCAGCAGCCCCGGATTTAACTATGGCTACACCTTC; cdr3_aa: CASSPGFNYGYTF
j_call: TRBJ2-3; clone_size: NA; cdr3_length: 14; d_call: NA; v_call: TRBV7-3; cdr3_nt: TGTGCCAGCAGCTTAGATAGGACCGGGGATACGCAGTATTTT; cdr3_aa: CASSLDRTGDTQYF
j_call: TRBJ2-3; clone_size: NA; cdr3_length: 13; d_call: NA; v_call: TRBV20-1; cdr3_nt: TGCAGTGCCCGGGACTCCGCGACAGATACGCAGTATTTT; cdr3_aa: CSARDSATDTQYF
j_call: TRBJ2-7; clone_size: NA; cdr3_length: 15; d_call: TRBD2; v_call: TRBV20-1; cdr3_nt: TGCAGTGCTATTCAACTAGCGGGAGACGGGTACGAGCAGTACTTC; cdr3_aa: CSAIQLAGDGYEQYF
j_call: TRBJ2-5; clone_size: NA; cdr3_length: 15; d_call: NA; v_call: TRBV15; cdr3_nt: TGTGCCGCCAGCAGACGGGACACAAAAGGAGAGACCCAGTACTTC; cdr3_aa: CAASRRDTKGETQYF
j_call: TRBJ2-7; clone_size: few; cdr3_length: 15; d_call: NA; v_call: TRBV20-1; cdr3_nt: TGCAGTGCCACCAGCCAGACCCACAGGGTTTACGAGCAGTACTTC; cdr3_aa: CSATSQTHRVYEQYF
j_call: TRBJ2-7; clone_size: NA; cdr3_length: 15; d_call: NA; v_call: TRBV28; cdr3_nt: TGTGCCAGCAGTTTTGGTGTCGTAGGGGCGCAGGAGCAGTACTTC; cdr3_aa: CASSFGVVGAQEQYF
j_call: TRBJ2-5; clone_size: NA; cdr3_length: 12; d_call: NA; v_call: TRBV7-9; cdr3_nt: TGTGCCAGCAGCCGGGATGGAGAGACCCAGTACTTC; cdr3_aa: CASSRDGETQYF
j_call: TRBJ2-7; clone_size: NA; cdr3_length: 14; d_call: NA; v_call: TRBV30; cdr3_nt: TGTGCCTGGGGGACGGGCACTTTCCTCTACGAGCAGTACTTC; cdr3_aa: CAWGTGTFLYEQYF